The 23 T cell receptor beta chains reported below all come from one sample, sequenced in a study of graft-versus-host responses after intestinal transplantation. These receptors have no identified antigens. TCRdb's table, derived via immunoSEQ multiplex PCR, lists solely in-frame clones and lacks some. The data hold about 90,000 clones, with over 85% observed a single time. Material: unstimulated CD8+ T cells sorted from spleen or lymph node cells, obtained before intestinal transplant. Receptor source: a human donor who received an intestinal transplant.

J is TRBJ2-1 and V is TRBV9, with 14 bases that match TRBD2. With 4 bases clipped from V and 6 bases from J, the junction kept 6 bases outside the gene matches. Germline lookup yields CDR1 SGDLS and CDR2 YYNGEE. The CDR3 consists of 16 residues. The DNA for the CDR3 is TGTGCCAGCAGCCCTGGGACTAGCGGGGGCGGCAATGAGCAGTTCTTC. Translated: CASSPGTSGGGNEQFF.

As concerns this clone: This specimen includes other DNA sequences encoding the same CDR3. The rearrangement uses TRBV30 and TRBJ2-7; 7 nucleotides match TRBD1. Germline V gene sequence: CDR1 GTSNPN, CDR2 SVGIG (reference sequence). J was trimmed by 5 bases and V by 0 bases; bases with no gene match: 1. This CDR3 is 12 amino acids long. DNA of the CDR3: TGTGCCTGGAGTGTTACAGGGGACGAGCAGTACTTC. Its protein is CAWSVTGDEQYF.

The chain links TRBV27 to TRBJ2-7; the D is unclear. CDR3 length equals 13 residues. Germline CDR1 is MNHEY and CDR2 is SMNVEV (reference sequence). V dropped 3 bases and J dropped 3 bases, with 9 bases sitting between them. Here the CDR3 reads CASSLTPGYEQYF. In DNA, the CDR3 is TGTGCCAGCAGTTTGACGCCGGGCTACGAGCAGTACTTC.

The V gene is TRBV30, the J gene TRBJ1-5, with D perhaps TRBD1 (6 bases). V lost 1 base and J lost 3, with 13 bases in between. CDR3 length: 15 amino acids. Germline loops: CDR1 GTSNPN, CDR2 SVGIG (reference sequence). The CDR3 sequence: CAWSEDRTINQPQHF. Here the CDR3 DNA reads TGTGCCTGGAGTGAAGACAGGACAATCAATCAGCCCCAGCATTTT.

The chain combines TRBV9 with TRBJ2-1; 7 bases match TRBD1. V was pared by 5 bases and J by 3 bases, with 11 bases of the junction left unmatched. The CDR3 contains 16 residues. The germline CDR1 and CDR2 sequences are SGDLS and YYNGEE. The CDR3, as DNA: TGTGCCAGCAGACACACTACAGGGGTGGACTACAATGAGCAGTTCTTC. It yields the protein CASRHTTGVDYNEQFF.

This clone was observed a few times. Written as DNA, the CDR3 is TGTGCCCGACAGCTCGACTCTGGAAACACCATATATTTT. This encodes CARQLDSGNTIYF. The chain uses TRBV2 and TRBJ1-3, with D possibly TRBD1 on 5 matching bases. V dropped 11 bases and J dropped 0 bases, with 11 bases sitting between them. The CDR3 has 13 amino acids. Germline V gives CDR1 SNHLY, CDR2 FYNNEI. Full variable domain (remainder filled in from reference TRBV2 and TRBJ1-3): EPEVTQTPSHQVTQMGQEVILRCVPISNHLYFYWYRQILGQKVEFLVSFYNNEISEKSEIFDDQFSVERPDGSNFTLKIRSTKLEDSAMYFCARQLDSGNTIYFGEGSWLTVV.

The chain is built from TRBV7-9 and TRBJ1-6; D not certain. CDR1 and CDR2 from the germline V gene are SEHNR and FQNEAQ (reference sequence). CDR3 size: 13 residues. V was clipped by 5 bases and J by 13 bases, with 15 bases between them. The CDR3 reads CASSPGMTGPLHF. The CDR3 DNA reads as TGTGCCAGCAGCCCGGGTATGACTGGGCCCCTCCACTTT.

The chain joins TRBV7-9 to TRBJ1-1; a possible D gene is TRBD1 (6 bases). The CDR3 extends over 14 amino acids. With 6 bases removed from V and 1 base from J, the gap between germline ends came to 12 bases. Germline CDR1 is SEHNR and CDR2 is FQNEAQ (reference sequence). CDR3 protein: CASRGGDPNTEAFF. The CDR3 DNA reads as TGTGCCAGCAGAGGGGGGGACCCGAACACTGAAGCTTTCTTT.

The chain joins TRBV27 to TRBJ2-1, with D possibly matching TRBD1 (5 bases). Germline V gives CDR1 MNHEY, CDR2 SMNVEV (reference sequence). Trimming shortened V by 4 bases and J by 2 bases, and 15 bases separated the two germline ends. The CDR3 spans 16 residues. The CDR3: CASSSVGREPYNEQFF. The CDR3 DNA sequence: TGTGCCAGCAGTTCCGTGGGCAGGGAACCCTACAATGAGCAGTTCTTC.

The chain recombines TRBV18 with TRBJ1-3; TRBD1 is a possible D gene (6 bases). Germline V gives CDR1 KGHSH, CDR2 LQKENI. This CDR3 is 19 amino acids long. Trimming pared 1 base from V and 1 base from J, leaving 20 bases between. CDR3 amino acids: CASSPRLEDRNKSGNTIYF. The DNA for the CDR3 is TGTGCCAGCTCACCACGGCTTGAAGACAGGAATAAGTCTGGAAACACCATATATTTT.

The CDR3 protein is CASSILAGALNEQFF. CDR3 coding DNA: TGTGCCAGTAGTATCTTAGCGGGAGCACTCAATGAGCAGTTCTTC. The chain employs TRBV19 and TRBJ2-1, with 9 positions matching TRBD2. This CDR3 has 15 amino acids. Germline assignment: CDR1 LNHDA and CDR2 SQIVND (reference sequence). V lost 3 bases, J lost 6 bases, and 6 bases stayed unmatched.

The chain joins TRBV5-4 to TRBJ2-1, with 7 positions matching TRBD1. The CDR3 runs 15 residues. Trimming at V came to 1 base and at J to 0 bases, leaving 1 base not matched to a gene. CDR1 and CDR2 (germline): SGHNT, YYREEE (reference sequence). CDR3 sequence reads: CASSLTGDSYNEQFF. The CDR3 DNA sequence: TGTGCCAGCAGCTTGACAGGGGACTCCTACAATGAGCAGTTCTTC. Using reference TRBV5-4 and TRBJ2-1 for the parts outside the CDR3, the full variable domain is ETGVTQSPTHLIKTRGQQVTLRCSSQSGHNTVSWYQQALGQGPQFIFQYYREEENGRGNFPPRFSGLQFPNYSSELNVNALELDDSALYLCASSLTGDSYNEQFFGPGTRLTVL.

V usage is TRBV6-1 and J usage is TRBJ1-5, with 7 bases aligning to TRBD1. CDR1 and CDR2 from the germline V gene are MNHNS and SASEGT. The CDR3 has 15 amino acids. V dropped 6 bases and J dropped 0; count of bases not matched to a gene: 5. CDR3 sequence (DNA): TGTGCCAGCAGATCCGGACAGGATAGCAATCAGCCCCAGCATTTT. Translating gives CASRSGQDSNQPQHF.

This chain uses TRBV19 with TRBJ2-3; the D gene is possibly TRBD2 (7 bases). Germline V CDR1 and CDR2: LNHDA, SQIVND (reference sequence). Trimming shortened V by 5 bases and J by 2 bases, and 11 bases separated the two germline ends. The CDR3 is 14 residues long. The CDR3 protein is CASSPGGPTDTQYF. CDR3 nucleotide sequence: TGTGCCAGTAGTCCGGGGGGCCCCACAGATACGCAGTATTTT. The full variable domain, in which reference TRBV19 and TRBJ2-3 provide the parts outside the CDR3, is DGGITQSPKYLFRKEGQNVTLSCEQNLNHDAMYWYRQDPGQGLRLIYYSQIVNDFQKGDIAEGYSVSREKKESFPLTVTSAQKNPTAFYLCASSPGGPTDTQYFGPGTRLTVL.

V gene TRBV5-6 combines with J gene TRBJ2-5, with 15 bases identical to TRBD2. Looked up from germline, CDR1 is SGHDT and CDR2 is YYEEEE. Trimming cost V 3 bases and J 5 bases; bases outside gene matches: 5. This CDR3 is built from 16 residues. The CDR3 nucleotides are TGTGCCAGCAGCTGGGGGACTAGCGGGAGGTATGAGACCCAGTACTTC. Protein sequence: CASSWGTSGRYETQYF.

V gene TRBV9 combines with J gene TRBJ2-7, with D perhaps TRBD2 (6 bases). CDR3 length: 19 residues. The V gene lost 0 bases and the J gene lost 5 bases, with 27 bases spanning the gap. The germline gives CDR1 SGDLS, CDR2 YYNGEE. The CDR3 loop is CASSVVFQRRGPPRDEQYF. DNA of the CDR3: TGTGCCAGCAGCGTAGTCTTTCAGAGGCGGGGCCCTCCTCGGGACGAGCAGTACTTC.

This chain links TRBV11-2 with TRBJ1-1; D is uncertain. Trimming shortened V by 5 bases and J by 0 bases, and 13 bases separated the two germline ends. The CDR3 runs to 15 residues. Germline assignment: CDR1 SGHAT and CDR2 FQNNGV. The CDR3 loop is CASSEQTIMNTEAFF. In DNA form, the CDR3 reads TGTGCCAGCAGCGAACAGACCATTATGAACACTGAAGCTTTCTTT.

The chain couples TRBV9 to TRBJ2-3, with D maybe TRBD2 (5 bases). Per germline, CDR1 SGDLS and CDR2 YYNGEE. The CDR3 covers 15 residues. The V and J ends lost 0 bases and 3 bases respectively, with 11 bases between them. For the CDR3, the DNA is TGTGCCAGCAGCGTAGGAGGGATGGGAACAGATACGCAGTATTTT. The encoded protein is CASSVGGMGTDTQYF.

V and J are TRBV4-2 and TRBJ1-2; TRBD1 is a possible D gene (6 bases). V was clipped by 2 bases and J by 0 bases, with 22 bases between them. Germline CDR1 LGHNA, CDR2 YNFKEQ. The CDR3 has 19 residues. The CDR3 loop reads CASSQPPSRGEYPNYGYTF. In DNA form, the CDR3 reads TGTGCCAGCAGCCAACCCCCCAGCAGGGGCGAATACCCTAACTATGGCTACACCTTC.

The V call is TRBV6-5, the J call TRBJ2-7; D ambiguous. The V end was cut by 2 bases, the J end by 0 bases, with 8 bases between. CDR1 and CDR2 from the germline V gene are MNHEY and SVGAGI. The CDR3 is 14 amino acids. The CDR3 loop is CASSYAVFSYEQYF. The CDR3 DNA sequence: TGTGCCAGCAGTTACGCGGTTTTCTCCTACGAGCAGTACTTC.

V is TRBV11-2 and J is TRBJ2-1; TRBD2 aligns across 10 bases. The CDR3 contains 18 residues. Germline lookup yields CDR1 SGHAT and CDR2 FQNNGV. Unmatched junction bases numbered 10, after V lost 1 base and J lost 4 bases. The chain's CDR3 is CASSLGHSSGGVYNEQFF. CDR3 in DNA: TGTGCCAGCAGCTTAGGCCATTCTAGCGGGGGAGTTTACAATGAGCAGTTCTTC.

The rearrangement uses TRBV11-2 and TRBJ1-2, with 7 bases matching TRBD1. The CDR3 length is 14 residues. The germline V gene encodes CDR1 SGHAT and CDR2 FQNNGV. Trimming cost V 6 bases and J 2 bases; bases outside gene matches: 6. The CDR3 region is CASRSGQDNYGYTF. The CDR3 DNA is TGTGCCAGCAGATCCGGACAGGACAACTATGGCTACACCTTC.

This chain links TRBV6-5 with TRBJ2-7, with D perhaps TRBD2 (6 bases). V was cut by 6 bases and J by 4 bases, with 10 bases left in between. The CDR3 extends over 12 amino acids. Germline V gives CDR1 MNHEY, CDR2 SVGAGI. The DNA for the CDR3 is TGTGCCAGCAGATATGGACTATACGAGCAGTACTTC. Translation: CASRYGLYEQYF.